The table lists the clone carrying this T cell receptor beta chain with a few counts. Its antigen is as yet unknown. The data originate from a study of identical twins. V shed 4 bases and J 8 bases; nucleotides not matched to a gene: 3. The CDR3 runs to 12 residues. The germline V gene encodes CDR1 LGHNA and CDR2 YSLEER. Through template switching, a universal primer site was introduced, and the cDNA contained unique molecular identifiers. TCRdb re-derived calls from the 5' RACE reads in MiXCR, one entry per CDR3 protein. The sample records roughly 470,000 distinct CDR3 sequences, approximately 15% being singletons. Whole-study findings and limits: There were fewer insertions in abundant cord blood beta clonotypes, but memory repertoires showed no such pattern.

This sample was shared with a second study, whose subject was yellow fever vaccine responses in identical twins.

The sample comprised CD4+ T cells sorted from blood. This receptor was obtained from a woman under 30 in good health. This rearrangement joins TRBV4-3 to TRBJ1-2; TRBD1 matches 8 bases. As DNA, the CDR3 is TGCGCCAGCAGCCGACAGGGGACAGGCTACACCTTC. It codes for CASSRQGTGYTF.